This TCR beta chain was profiled in a study of early T cells in non-severe SARS-CoV-2 infection. Study-wide points: Using VDJdb, the matching emphasized anti-spike CD8 responses while missing private and CD4 specificities.

Using its own MiXCR run on the 5' RACE reads, TCRdb lists one record per CDR3 protein. The repertoire holds 35,000 to 45,000 distinct CDR3 sequences, with roughly 6.8% as singletons. In its sample, this clonotype was seen a few times. The antigen is not known. This receptor was obtained from an adult who was a healthcare worker with PCR-confirmed SARS-CoV-2 infection or an uninfected control (not recorded which). The material sequenced was whole blood, taken at baseline.

In DNA, the CDR3 is TGTGCCAGCAGCCAAGTCGGGAGTTCATACCAAGAGACCCAGTACTTC. Translation: CASSQVGSSYQETQYF. The gene calls are TRBV14 and TRBJ2-5, with a possible D match to TRBD2 (6 bases). This CDR3 is built from 16 residues. The V gene lost 1 base and the J gene lost 0 bases, with 12 bases spanning the gap. Germline-derived CDR1 and CDR2 are SGHDN and FVKESK.